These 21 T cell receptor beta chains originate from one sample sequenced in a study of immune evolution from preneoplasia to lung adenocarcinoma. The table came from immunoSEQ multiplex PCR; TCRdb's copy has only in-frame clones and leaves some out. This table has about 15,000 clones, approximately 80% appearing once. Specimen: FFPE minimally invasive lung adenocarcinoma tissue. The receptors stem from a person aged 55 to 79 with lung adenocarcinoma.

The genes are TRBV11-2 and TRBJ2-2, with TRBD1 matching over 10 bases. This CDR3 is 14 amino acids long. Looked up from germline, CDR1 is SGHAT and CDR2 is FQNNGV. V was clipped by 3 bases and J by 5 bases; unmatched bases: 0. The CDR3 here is CASSLDRGTGELFF. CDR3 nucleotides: TGTGCCAGCAGCTTGGACAGGGGGACCGGGGAGCTGTTTTTT.

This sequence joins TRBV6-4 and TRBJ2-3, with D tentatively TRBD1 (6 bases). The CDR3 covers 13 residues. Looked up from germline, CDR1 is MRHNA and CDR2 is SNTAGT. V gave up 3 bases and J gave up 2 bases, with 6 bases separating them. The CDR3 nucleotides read TGTGCCAGCAGTGAGGGGGCCACAGATACGCAGTATTTT. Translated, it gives CASSEGATDTQYF.

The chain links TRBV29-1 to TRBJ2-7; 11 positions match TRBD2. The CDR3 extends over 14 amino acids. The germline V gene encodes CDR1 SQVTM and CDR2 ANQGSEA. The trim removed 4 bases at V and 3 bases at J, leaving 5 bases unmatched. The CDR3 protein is CSVVHGLAGYEQYF. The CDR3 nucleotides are TGCAGCGTTGTTCACGGACTAGCGGGCTACGAGCAGTACTTC.

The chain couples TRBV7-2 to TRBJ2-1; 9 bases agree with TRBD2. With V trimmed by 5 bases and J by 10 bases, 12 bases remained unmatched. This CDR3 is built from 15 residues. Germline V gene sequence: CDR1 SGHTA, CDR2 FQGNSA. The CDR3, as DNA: TGTGCCAGCAGCCCCGTCACTAGCGGGTCACCCGAGCAGTTCTTC. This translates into CASSPVTSGSPEQFF.

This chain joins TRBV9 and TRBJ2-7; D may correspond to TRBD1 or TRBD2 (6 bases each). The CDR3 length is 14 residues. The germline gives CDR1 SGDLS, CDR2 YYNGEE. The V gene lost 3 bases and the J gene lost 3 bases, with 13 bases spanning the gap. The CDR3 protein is CASSGRGSDYEQYF. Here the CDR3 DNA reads TGTGCCAGCAGCGGGAGGGGGTCTGACTACGAGCAGTACTTC. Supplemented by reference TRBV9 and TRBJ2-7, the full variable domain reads DSGVTQTPKHLITATGQRVTLRCSPRSGDLSVYWYQQSLDQGLQFLIQYYNGEERAKGNILERFSAQQFPDLHSELNLSSLELGDSALYFCASSGRGSDYEQYFGPGTRLTVT.

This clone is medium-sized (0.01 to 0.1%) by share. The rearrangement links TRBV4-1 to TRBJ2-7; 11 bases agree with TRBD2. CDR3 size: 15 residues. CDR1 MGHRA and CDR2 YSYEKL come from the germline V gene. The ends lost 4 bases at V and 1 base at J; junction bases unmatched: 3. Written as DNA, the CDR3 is TGCGCCAGCAGCCCTCTAGCGGGAGGTTCCTACGAGCAGTACTTC. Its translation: CASSPLAGGSYEQYF.

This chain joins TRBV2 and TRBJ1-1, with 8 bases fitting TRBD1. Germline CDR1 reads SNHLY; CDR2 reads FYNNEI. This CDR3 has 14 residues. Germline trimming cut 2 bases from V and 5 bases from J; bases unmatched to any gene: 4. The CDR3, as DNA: TGTGCCAGCAGTGAAACAGGGGGATGGACTGAAGCTTTCTTT. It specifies CASSETGGWTEAFF.

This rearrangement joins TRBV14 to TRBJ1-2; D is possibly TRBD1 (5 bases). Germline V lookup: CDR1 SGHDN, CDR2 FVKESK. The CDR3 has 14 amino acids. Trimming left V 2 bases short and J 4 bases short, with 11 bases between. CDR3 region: CASSQSNRFYGYTF. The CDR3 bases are TGTGCCAGCAGCCAATCGAACAGGTTCTATGGCTACACCTTC.

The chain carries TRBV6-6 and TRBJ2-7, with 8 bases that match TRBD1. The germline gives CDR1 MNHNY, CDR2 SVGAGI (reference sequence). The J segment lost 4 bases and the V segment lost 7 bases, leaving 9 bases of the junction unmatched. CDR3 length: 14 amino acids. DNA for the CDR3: TGTGCCAGCATCCGAGGACAGGGCCGTTACGAGCAGTACTTC. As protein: CASIRGQGRYEQYF.

CDR3 sequence reads: CASSPGRESYEQYF. CDR3 nucleotides: TGTGCCAGTAGTCCCGGACGGGAATCCTACGAGCAGTACTTC. The chain combines TRBV19 with TRBJ2-7, with a possible D match to TRBD2 (5 bases). V lost 5 bases and J 1 base, leaving 12 bases between the germline ends. CDR1 and CDR2 from the germline V gene are LNHDA and SQIVND (reference sequence). The length of the CDR3 is 14 residues.

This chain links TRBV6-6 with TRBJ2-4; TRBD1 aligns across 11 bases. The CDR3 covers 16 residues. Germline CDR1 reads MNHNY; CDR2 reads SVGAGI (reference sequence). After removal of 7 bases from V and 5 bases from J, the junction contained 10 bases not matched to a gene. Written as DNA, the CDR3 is TGTGCCAGCACCCCATCGGGACAGGGGGTTGAAAACATTCAGTACTTC. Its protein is CASTPSGQGVENIQYF.

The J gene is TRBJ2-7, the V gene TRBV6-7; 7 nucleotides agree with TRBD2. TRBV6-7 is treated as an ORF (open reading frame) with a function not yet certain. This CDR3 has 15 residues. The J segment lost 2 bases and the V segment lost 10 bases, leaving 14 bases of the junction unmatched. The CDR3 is CANAALTSAPYEQYF. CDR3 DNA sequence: TGTGCCAACGCAGCTTTAACTAGCGCTCCCTACGAGCAGTACTTC.

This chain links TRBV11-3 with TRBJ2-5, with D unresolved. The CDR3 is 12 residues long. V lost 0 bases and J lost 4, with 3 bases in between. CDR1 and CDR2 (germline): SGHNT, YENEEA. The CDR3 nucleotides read TGTGCCAGCAGCTTAGAAGGAGAGACCCAGTACTTC. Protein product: CASSLEGETQYF.

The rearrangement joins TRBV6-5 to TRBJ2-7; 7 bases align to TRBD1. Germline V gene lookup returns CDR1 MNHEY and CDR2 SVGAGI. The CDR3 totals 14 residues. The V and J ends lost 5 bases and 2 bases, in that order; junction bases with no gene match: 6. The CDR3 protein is CASSPTGKTYEQYF. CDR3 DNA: TGTGCCAGCAGTCCGACAGGGAAGACCTACGAGCAGTACTTC.

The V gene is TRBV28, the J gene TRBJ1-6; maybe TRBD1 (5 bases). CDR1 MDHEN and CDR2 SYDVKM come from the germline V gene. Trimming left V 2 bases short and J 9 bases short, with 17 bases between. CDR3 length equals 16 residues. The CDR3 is CASSLRGGQGASPLHF. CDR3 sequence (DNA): TGTGCCAGCAGTTTACGGGGTGGGCAGGGCGCTTCACCCCTCCACTTT.

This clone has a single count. In DNA form, the CDR3 reads TGTGCCAGCAGTGGTGAGGGGGCAAGTTCACCCCTCCACTTT. Translated, it gives CASSGEGASSPLHF. The V gene is TRBV27, the J gene TRBJ1-6; 7 bases align to TRBD1. The germline V gene encodes CDR1 MNHEY and CDR2 SMNVEV (reference sequence). This CDR3 is 14 amino acids long. Losses at the gene ends were 5 bases for V and 9 bases for J; bases not matched to a gene: 7.

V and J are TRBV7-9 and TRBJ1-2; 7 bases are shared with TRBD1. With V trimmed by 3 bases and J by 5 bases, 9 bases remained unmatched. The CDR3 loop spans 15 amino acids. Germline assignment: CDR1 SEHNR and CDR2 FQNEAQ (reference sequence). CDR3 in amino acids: CASSLFRTGIYGYTF. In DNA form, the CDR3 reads TGTGCCAGCAGCTTGTTCAGGACAGGAATTTATGGCTACACCTTC.

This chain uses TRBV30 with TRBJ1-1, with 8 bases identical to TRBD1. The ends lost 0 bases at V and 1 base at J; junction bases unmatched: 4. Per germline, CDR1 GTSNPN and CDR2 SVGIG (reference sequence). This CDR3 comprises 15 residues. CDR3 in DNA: TGTGCCTGGAGTGTTCAGGGACAGGAGAACACTGAAGCTTTCTTT. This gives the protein CAWSVQGQENTEAFF.

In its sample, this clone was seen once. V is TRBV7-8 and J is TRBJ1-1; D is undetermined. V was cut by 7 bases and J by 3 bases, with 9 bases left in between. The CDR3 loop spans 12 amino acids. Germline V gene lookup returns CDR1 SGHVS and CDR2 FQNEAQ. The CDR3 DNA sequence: TGTGCCAGCATTAATATACACACTGAAGCTTTCTTT. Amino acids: CASINIHTEAFF.

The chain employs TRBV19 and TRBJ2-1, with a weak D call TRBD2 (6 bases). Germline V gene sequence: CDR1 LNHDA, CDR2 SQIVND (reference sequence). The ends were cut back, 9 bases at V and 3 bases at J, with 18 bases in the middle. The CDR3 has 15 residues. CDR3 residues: CASSALGLNYNEQFF. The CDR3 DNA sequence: TGTGCCAGCTCAGCCCTGGGACTTAACTACAATGAGCAGTTCTTC.

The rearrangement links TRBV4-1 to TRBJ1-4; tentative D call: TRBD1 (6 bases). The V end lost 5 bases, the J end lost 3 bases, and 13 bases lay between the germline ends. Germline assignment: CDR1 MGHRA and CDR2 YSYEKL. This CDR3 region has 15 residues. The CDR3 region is CASSEPGDPNEKLFF. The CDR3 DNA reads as TGCGCCAGCAGCGAGCCAGGGGACCCTAATGAAAAACTGTTTTTT.